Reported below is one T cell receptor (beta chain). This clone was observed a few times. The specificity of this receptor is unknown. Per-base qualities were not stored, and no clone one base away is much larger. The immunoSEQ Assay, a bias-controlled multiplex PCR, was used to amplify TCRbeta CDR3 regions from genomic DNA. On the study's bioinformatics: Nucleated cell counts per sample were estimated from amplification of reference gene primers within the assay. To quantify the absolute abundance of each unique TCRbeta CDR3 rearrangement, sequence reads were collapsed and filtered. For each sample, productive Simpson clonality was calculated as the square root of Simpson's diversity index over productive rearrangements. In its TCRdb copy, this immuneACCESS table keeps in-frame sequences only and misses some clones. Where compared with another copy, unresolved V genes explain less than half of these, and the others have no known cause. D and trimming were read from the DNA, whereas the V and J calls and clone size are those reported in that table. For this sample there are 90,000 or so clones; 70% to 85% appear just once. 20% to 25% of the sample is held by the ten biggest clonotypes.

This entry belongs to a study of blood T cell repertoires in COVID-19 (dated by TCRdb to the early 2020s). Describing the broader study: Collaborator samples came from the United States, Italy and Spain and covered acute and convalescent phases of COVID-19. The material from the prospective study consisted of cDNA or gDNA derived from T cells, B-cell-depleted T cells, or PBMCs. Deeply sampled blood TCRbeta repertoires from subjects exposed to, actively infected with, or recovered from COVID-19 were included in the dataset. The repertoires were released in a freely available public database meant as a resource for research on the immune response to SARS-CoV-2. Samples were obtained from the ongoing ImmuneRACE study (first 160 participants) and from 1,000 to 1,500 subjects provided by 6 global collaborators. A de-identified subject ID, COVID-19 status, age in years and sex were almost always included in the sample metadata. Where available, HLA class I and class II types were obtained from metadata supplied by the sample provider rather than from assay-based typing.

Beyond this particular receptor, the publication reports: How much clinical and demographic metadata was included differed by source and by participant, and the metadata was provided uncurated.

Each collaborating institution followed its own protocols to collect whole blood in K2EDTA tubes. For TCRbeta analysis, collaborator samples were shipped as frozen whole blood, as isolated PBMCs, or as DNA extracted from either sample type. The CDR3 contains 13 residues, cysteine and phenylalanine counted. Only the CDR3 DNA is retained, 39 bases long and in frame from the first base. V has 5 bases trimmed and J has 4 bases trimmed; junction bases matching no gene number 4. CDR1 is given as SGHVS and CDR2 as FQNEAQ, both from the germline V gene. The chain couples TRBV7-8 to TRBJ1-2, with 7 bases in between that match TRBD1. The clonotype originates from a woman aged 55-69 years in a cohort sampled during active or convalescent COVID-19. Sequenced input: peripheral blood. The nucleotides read TGTGCCAGCAGCCAGGGACAGTCCTATGGCTACACCTTC. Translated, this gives CASSQGQSYGYTF.